This TCR beta chain was recorded in a study of T cell responses to AZD1222 COVID-19 vaccine. The repertoire was sequenced with immunoSEQ multiplex PCR; TCRdb's copy has only in-frame clones and lacks some. Here the sample spans fewer than 110,000 clones, approximately 88% being singletons. The sample here was peripheral blood, taken on day 0 of AZD1222 vaccination. This clonotype originated in an adult in good health.

CDR3 sequence (DNA): TGTGCCACCAGCAGCCAAGGACGCCCATACGAGCAGTACTTC. Translation: CATSSQGRPYEQYF. This chain uses TRBV15 with TRBJ2-7; no clear D. Between the trimmed V and J ends, which lost 3 bases and 4 bases, there was a span of 13 bases. The CDR3 contains 14 residues. The germline V gene has CDR1 LNHNV and CDR2 YYDKDF (reference sequence).